Below, one T cell receptor beta chain is given with its context. Its antigen remains unidentified. The CDR3 covers 14 residues. Per the germline V gene, CDR1 is KGHSH and CDR2 is LQKENI. The V and J ends lost 6 bases and 0 bases respectively, with 11 bases between them. The data belong to a study of T cell responses to AZD1222 COVID-19 vaccine. Broader study findings: Spike was spanned by vaccine-associated CD4 TCRs, which were dominant at 160-218 and 743-854.

Produced via immunoSEQ multiplex PCR; TCRdb's table is partial and in-frame only. In the table there are about 110,000 clones, 89% of which are singletons. The TCR was taken from an adult in good health. The sample in question was peripheral blood, obtained on day 0 of MenACWY control vaccination. The chain has TRBV18 and TRBJ1-1; D unresolved. CDR3 loop: CASSSGIMNTEAFF. For the CDR3, the DNA is TGTGCCAGCTCGTCCGGAATCATGAACACTGAAGCTTTCTTT. Drawing the rest from reference TRBV18 and TRBJ1-1, the complete variable domain is NAGVMQNPRHLVRRRGQEARLRCSPMKGHSHVYWYRQLPEEGLKFMVYLQKENIIDESGMPKERFSAEFPKEGPSILRIQQVVRGDSAAYFCASSSGIMNTEAFFGQGTRLTVV.